This T cell receptor (beta chain) comes out of a study of control samples from healthy donors and cancer patients (dated by TCRdb to between 2020 and 2021). The library came from the immunoSEQ multiplex PCR assay. TCRdb's version of the immuneACCESS table is confined to in-frame rearrangements and falls short of the full clone set. An unresolved V gene accounts for under half of the shortfall where checked; the remainder is of unknown origin. For this sample the table gives under 150,000 clones, of which roughly 89% were detected only once. Of the sample, about 7.6% falls within the top ten clones. A remark on this clone: The antigen this receptor binds is unknown. Per-nucleotide qualities are absent, and no much larger clonotype sits a single base away.

This TCR was sampled from a man between 50 and 59 years old with head and neck cancer. Sequenced input: PBMCs.

This receptor carries the CDR3 CASRGQGMNTEAFF. In nucleotides, the sequence is TGTGCCAGCAGGGGACAGGGTATGAACACTGAAGCTTTCTTT. The rearrangement combines TRBV7-2 with TRBJ1-1; 9 junctional bases match TRBD1. Reading from cysteine to phenylalanine, the CDR3 counts 14 amino acids. Only the CDR3 DNA is retained, 42 bases long and in frame from the first base. V and J are trimmed by 6 bases and 0 bases, and the gene matches miss 2 bases of the junction. CDR1 and CDR2 (SGHTA, FQGNSA) derive from the germline V gene.